The 2 T cell receptor beta chains below all came from one sample that was sequenced in a study of blood T cell repertoires in COVID-19 (dated by TCRdb to 2018 to 2021). The protocol used for the library was the immunoSEQ multiplex PCR assay. TCRdb holds this immuneACCESS table with in-frame rearrangements only. Some clones are missing; in checked studies, unresolved V genes explain under half, and the rest has no known cause. Recorded for this sample are about 400,000 clones; around 92% of them occurred a single time. The ten largest clones add up to 1% to 1.5% of the sample. The specimen was peripheral blood. The receptors were gathered from a man in his forties with acute or convalescent COVID-19.

The rearrangement links TRBV7-8 to TRBJ2-7; TRBD2 matches 10 bases. Germline trimming cut 2 bases from V and 0 bases from J; bases unmatched to any gene: 7. This CDR3 has 17 amino acids. Germline loops: CDR1 SGHVS, CDR2 FQNEAQ. The DNA of the CDR3 is TGTGCCAGCAGCTTAACGCTAGCGGGGGCCTTCTCCTACGAGCAGTACTTC. This gives the protein CASSLTLAGAFSYEQYF.

The V call is TRBV27, the J call TRBJ1-1; tentatively, D is TRBD1 (6 bases). The CDR3 contains 14 residues. The germline V and J ends were trimmed by 8 bases and 1 base, with 14 bases remaining between them. The germline gives CDR1 MNHEY, CDR2 SMNVEV (reference sequence). The CDR3 here is CASGSGQQNTEAFF. The CDR3 nucleotides are TGTGCCAGCGGAAGCGGACAGCAGAACACTGAAGCTTTCTTT.